A single sample is the source of the 7 T cell receptor beta chains below, sequenced in a study of T cells after yellow fever vaccination. TCRdb reanalysed the 5' RACE reads using MiXCR and keeps one entry per CDR3 protein. The profile shows about 630,000 distinct CDR3 sequences, 9% to 15% of them singletons. The sequences come from PBMCs, collected on the day of the yellow fever booster vaccination. The source is a man aged 25-45 years who received the YFV17D yellow fever vaccine.

This clonotype was seen more than once but under ten times. DNA of the CDR3: TGTGCCAGCAGTGGCCGACAGAGACACACAGATACGCAGTATTTT. It is translated as CASSGRQRHTDTQYF. The genes are TRBV6-4 and TRBJ2-3; a weak D match, TRBD1 (5 bases). Germline V gives CDR1 MRHNA, CDR2 SNTAGT. V gave up 4 bases and J gave up 2 bases, with 13 bases separating them. CDR3 length equals 15 residues.

The chain has TRBV4-2 and TRBJ2-1; 10 nucleotides line up with TRBD2. Germline CDR1 LGHNA, CDR2 YNFKEQ. CDR3 length: 16 amino acids. J gave up 6 bases and V 4 bases, and 9 bases lay outside the gene matches. CDR3 residues: CASSPTSGRESNEQFF. The DNA for the CDR3 is TGTGCCAGCAGCCCGACCAGCGGGAGGGAATCCAATGAGCAGTTCTTC.

This clonotype was picked up a small number of times. This chain joins TRBV6-1 and TRBJ1-4; 7 nucleotides align to TRBD1. J lost 8 bases, V lost 6 bases, and 12 bases had no gene match. CDR3 length: 15 residues. Germline assignment: CDR1 MNHNS and CDR2 SASEGT. The CDR3 here is CASRKGQQSEEKLFF. Written as DNA, the CDR3 is TGTGCCAGCAGGAAGGGACAGCAAAGTGAAGAAAAACTGTTTTTT.

This clonotype was detected only a few times. V gene TRBV10-3 combines with J gene TRBJ1-4, with D unresolved. This CDR3 spans 14 amino acids. Trimming removed 3 bases from V and 8 bases from J, with 13 bases in between. Germline V gene data show CDR1 as ENHRY and CDR2 as SYGVKD. In nucleotides, the CDR3 is TGTGCCATCAGTGACAACGGATCCGGAGAAAAACTGTTTTTT. As protein: CAISDNGSGEKLFF.

The sample holds a few counts of this clonotype. The chain combines TRBV5-1 with TRBJ2-1; D remains unclear. CDR3 size: 15 residues. The germline V gene encodes CDR1 SGHRS and CDR2 YFSETQ. The V gene lost 0 bases and the J gene lost 0 bases, with 7 bases spanning the gap. CDR3 in DNA: TGCGCCAGCAGCTTGGGGGCTACCTCCTACAATGAGCAGTTCTTC. Translation gives CASSLGATSYNEQFF. Full variable domain (missing parts from reference TRBV5-1 and TRBJ2-1): KAGVTQTPRYLIKTRGQQVTLSCSPISGHRSVSWYQQTPGQGLQFLFEYFSETQRNKGNFPGRFSGRQFSNSRSEMNVSTLELGDSALYLCASSLGATSYNEQFFGPGTRLTVL.

This clonotype was found a few times. The chain combines TRBV12-3 or TRBV12-4 with TRBJ1-2; TRBD1 might be the D (5 bases). The CDR3 covers 14 residues. V lost 0 bases and J 4 bases, leaving 9 bases between the germline ends. DNA of the CDR3: TGTGCCAGCAGTTTAGCCCGACAGAGCTATGGCTACACCTTC. Translating gives CASSLARQSYGYTF.

This clonotype showed up just a few times. V gene TRBV5-6 combines with J gene TRBJ2-5; 7 nucleotides line up with TRBD2. This CDR3 comprises 16 residues. Germline-derived CDR1 and CDR2 are SGHDT and YYEEEE. The J segment lost 4 bases and the V segment lost 1 base, leaving 10 bases of the junction unmatched. CDR3 nucleotide sequence: TGTGCCAGCAGCTTGTCGCGGACTAGGAGGCCAGAGACCCAGTACTTC. Translating gives CASSLSRTRRPETQYF. Together with reference TRBV5-6 and TRBJ2-5, the CDR3 gives the full variable domain: DAGVTQSPTHLIKTRGQQVTLRCSPKSGHDTVSWYQQALGQGPQFIFQYYEEEERQRGNFPDRFSGHQFPNYSSELNVNALLLGDSALYLCASSLSRTRRPETQYFGPGTRLLVL.